This paragraph reports one T cell receptor beta chain. These data come from a study of shared T cell receptors in the human thymus. TCRdb's table, derived via immunoSEQ multiplex PCR, lists solely in-frame clones and lacks some. The profile shows hundreds of thousands of clones, about 90% of them singletons. These data were also filed under a second study, of human thymus T cells.

This sequence originates from a boy younger than two with a congenital heart defect. Sequenced sample: thymocytes.

The CDR3, as DNA: TGTGCCAGCAGCTCCGTCGGGACTAGCGCGTACGAGCAGTACTTC. Protein product: CASSSVGTSAYEQYF. The genes are TRBV5-4 and TRBJ2-7; 10 positions agree with TRBD2. Trimming cost V 3 bases and J 4 bases; bases outside gene matches: 7. Germline CDR1 is SGHNT and CDR2 is YYREEE (reference sequence). This CDR3 comprises 15 residues. Drawing the rest from reference TRBV5-4 and TRBJ2-7, the complete variable domain is ETGVTQSPTHLIKTRGQQVTLRCSSQSGHNTVSWYQQALGQGPQFIFQYYREEENGRGNFPPRFSGLQFPNYSSELNVNALELDDSALYLCASSSVGTSAYEQYFGPGTRLTVT.